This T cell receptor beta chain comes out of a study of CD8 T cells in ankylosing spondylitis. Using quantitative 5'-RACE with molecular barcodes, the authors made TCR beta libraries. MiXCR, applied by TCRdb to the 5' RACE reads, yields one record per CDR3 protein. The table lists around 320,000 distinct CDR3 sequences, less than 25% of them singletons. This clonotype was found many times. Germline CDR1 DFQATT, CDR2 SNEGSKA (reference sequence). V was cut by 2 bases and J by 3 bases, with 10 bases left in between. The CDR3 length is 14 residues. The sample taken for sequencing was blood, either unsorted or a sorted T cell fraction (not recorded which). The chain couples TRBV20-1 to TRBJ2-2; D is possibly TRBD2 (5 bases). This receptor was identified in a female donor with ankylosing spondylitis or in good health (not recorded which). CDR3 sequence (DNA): TGCAGTGCTAGAAGCTGGACTCACACCGGGGAGCTGTTTTTT. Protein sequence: CSARSWTHTGELFF.